This TCR beta chain is drawn from a study of blood T cell repertoires in COVID-19. In the study overall: Material from acute and convalescent COVID-19 was sourced from the United States, Italy and Spain. T cells, B-cell-depleted T cells, or PBMCs supplied cDNA or gDNA.

Some clones are missing from TCRdb's copy, which holds only in-frame ones; the method was immunoSEQ multiplex PCR. The table records some 180,000 clones, roughly nine tenths of them present only once. The germline gives CDR1 KGHSH, CDR2 LQKENI. The CDR3 sequence is 14 residues long. V lost 6 bases and J lost 4; bases outside the gene matches: 8. V gene TRBV18 combines with J gene TRBJ1-2; 7 bases align to TRBD1. The clonotype comes from a man aged 55-75 years with active or convalescent COVID-19. The sequenced sample consisted of peripheral blood. The CDR3 sequence: CASSDREEGYGYTF. CDR3 bases: TGTGCCAGCTCCGACAGGGAGGAGGGCTATGGCTACACCTTC. Complete variable domain (other parts from reference TRBV18 and TRBJ1-2): NAGVMQNPRHLVRRRGQEARLRCSPMKGHSHVYWYRQLPEEGLKFMVYLQKENIIDESGMPKERFSAEFPKEGPSILRIQQVVRGDSAAYFCASSDREEGYGYTFGSGTRLTVV.